The subject of this entry is one T cell receptor beta chain. These data come from a study of OX40 agonist ivuxolimab in advanced cancers. Using immunoSEQ multiplex PCR, the repertoire was profiled, and TCRdb retains in-frame clones only, with some absent. The data show 65,000 to 95,000 clones, around 83% seen once. CDR1 is SSHAT and CDR2 is FNYEAQ in the germline V gene (reference sequence). The CDR3 spans 15 residues. Trimming left V 4 bases short and J 2 bases short, with 14 bases between. The receptor was isolated from an adult with an advanced solid tumor such as melanoma, head and neck, liver or kidney cancer. The specimen was CD4+ or CD8+ T cells sorted from blood, collected in a trial of the OX40 agonist ivuxolimab. V and J are TRBV7-7 and TRBJ2-5; D assignment may be TRBD1 or TRBD2 (7 bases each). The CDR3 spells CASSSTGRGQETQYF. CDR3 sequence (DNA): TGTGCCAGCAGCTCGACAGGGAGGGGACAAGAGACCCAGTACTTC.